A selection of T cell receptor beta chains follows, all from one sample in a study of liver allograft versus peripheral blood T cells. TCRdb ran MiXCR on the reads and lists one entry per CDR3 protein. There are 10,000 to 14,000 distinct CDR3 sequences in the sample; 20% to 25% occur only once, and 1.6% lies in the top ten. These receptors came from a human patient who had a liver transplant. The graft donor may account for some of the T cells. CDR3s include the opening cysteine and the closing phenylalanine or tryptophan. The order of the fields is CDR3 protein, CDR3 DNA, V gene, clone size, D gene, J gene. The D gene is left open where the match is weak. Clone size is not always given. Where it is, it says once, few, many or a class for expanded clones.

CDR3 protein: CASTGLATHANTGELFF; CDR3 DNA: TGTGCCAGTACGGGACTAGCGACACACGCGAACACCGGGGAGCTGTTTTTT; V gene: TRBV6-5; clone size: few; D gene: TRBD2; J gene: TRBJ2-2
CDR3 protein: CATSRLRGGQVGELFF; CDR3 DNA: TGTGCCACCAGCAGATTGCGGGGGGGCCAAGTCGGGGAGCTGTTTTTT; V gene: TRBV15; clone size: medium-sized; D gene: TRBD2; J gene: TRBJ2-2
CDR3 protein: CASRTSGPTDTQYF; CDR3 DNA: TGTGCCAGCCGGACTAGCGGGCCGACAGATACGCAGTATTTT; V gene: TRBV27; clone size: few; D gene: TRBD2; J gene: TRBJ2-3
CDR3 protein: CASSLAGGGNTEAFF; CDR3 DNA: TGTGCCAGCAGCTTGGCAGGGGGCGGAAACACTGAAGCTTTCTTT; V gene: TRBV5-4; clone size: NA; D gene: TRBD1; J gene: TRBJ1-1
CDR3 protein: CASSLASTGGYVEKLFF; CDR3 DNA: TGTGCCAGCAGCTTAGCCTCTACAGGGGGCTATGTTGAAAAACTGTTTTTT; V gene: TRBV11-2; clone size: NA; D gene: TRBD1; J gene: TRBJ1-4
CDR3 protein: CASSARQGLSGNTIYF; CDR3 DNA: TGTGCCAGCAGTGCTCGACAGGGCCTCTCTGGAAACACCATATATTTT; V gene: TRBV9; clone size: few; D gene: TRBD1; J gene: TRBJ1-3
CDR3 protein: CASSLLGGEPQHF; CDR3 DNA: TGTGCCAGCAGCTTGTTGGGGGGTGAGCCCCAGCATTTT; V gene: TRBV5-6; clone size: medium-sized; D gene: NA; J gene: TRBJ1-5
CDR3 protein: CASSKTDRAAGEQYF; CDR3 DNA: TGTGCCAGTAGTAAAACGGACAGGGCGGCTGGAGAGCAGTACTTC; V gene: TRBV19; clone size: NA; D gene: TRBD1; J gene: TRBJ2-7
CDR3 protein: CASSEGTDMNTEAFF; CDR3 DNA: TGCGCCAGCAGTGAAGGGACGGATATGAACACTGAAGCTTTCTTT; V gene: TRBV10-2; clone size: few; D gene: NA; J gene: TRBJ1-1
CDR3 protein: CASSRGGVWQPQHF; CDR3 DNA: TGTGCCAGCAGTCGAGGGGGGGTTTGGCAGCCCCAGCATTTT; V gene: TRBV6-6; clone size: medium-sized; D gene: NA; J gene: TRBJ1-5
CDR3 protein: CSVEKGGGETQYF; CDR3 DNA: TGCAGCGTTGAGAAGGGGGGCGGGGAGACCCAGTACTTC; V gene: TRBV29-1; clone size: once; D gene: NA; J gene: TRBJ2-5
CDR3 protein: CASSLRPEWINYGYTF; CDR3 DNA: TGTGCCAGCAGCCTGCGACCCGAGTGGATTAACTATGGCTACACCTTC; V gene: TRBV7-9; clone size: NA; D gene: NA; J gene: TRBJ1-2
CDR3 protein: CAWEQGAFNSPLHF; CDR3 DNA: TGTGCCTGGGAACAGGGGGCGTTTAATTCACCCCTCCACTTT; V gene: TRBV30; clone size: few; D gene: TRBD1; J gene: TRBJ1-6
CDR3 protein: CASSEPPPRVAKNIQYF; CDR3 DNA: TGTGCCAGCAGTGAACCCCCCCCGAGGGTAGCCAAAAACATTCAGTACTTC; V gene: TRBV6-1; clone size: medium-sized; D gene: NA; J gene: TRBJ2-4
CDR3 protein: CASSSYWKQFF; CDR3 DNA: TGTGCCAGCAGCTCTTACTGGAAGCAGTTCTTC; V gene: TRBV11-2; clone size: NA; D gene: NA; J gene: TRBJ2-1
CDR3 protein: CSARKVYNEQFF; CDR3 DNA: TGCAGTGCTAGAAAGGTCTACAATGAGCAGTTCTTC; V gene: TRBV20-1; clone size: NA; D gene: NA; J gene: TRBJ2-1
CDR3 protein: CASSYWGQGQETQYF; CDR3 DNA: TGTGCCAGCAGTTACTGGGGACAGGGCCAAGAGACCCAGTACTTC; V gene: TRBV6-5; clone size: few; D gene: TRBD1; J gene: TRBJ2-5
CDR3 protein: CASSTASVMNTEAFF; CDR3 DNA: TGTGCCAGTAGTACCGCCAGTGTCATGAACACTGAAGCTTTCTTT; V gene: TRBV19; clone size: medium-sized; D gene: NA; J gene: TRBJ1-1
CDR3 protein: CASRRQGPLHF; CDR3 DNA: TGTGCCAGCAGGAGGCAGGGCCCCCTCCACTTT; V gene: TRBV6-5; clone size: medium-sized; D gene: NA; J gene: TRBJ1-6
CDR3 protein: CSARDLGGTQDEQFF; CDR3 DNA: TGCAGTGCTAGAGATCTCGGGGGGACACAGGATGAGCAGTTCTTC; V gene: TRBV20-1; clone size: NA; D gene: NA; J gene: TRBJ2-1
CDR3 protein: CATSPGSSTGELFF; CDR3 DNA: TGTGCCACCTCCCCAGGTAGTTCAACCGGGGAGCTGTTTTTT; V gene: TRBV28; clone size: NA; D gene: NA; J gene: TRBJ2-2
CDR3 protein: CASNDQGPGEQYF; CDR3 DNA: TGTGCCAGCAACGACCAGGGGCCTGGCGAGCAGTACTTC; V gene: TRBV6-6; clone size: medium-sized; D gene: NA; J gene: TRBJ2-7
CDR3 protein: CASSTGTGSHEQYF; CDR3 DNA: TGTGCCAGCAGTACCGGGACAGGGTCCCACGAGCAGTACTTC; V gene: TRBV6-5; clone size: NA; D gene: TRBD1; J gene: TRBJ2-7
CDR3 protein: CASRSHLSTDTQYF; CDR3 DNA: TGTGCCAGCAGGTCACACTTGAGCACAGATACGCAGTATTTT; V gene: TRBV25-1; clone size: NA; D gene: NA; J gene: TRBJ2-3
CDR3 protein: CASTSYGTDTQYF; CDR3 DNA: TGTGCCAGCACCAGCTATGGCACAGATACGCAGTATTTT; V gene: TRBV6-2/TRBV6-3; clone size: few; D gene: NA; J gene: TRBJ2-3
CDR3 protein: CASSLAGAGSYGYTF; CDR3 DNA: TGTGCCAGCAGCTTGGCGGGGGCCGGGAGCTATGGCTACACCTTC; V gene: TRBV5-6; clone size: medium-sized; D gene: NA; J gene: TRBJ1-2
CDR3 protein: CASSYLGDRGIPQGYTF; CDR3 DNA: TGTGCCAGCAGTTACTTGGGGGACAGGGGGATCCCTCAGGGCTACACCTTC; V gene: TRBV6-5; clone size: many; D gene: TRBD1; J gene: TRBJ1-2
CDR3 protein: CASSEAPGQGVVGELFF; CDR3 DNA: TGTGCCAGCAGTGAAGCGCCGGGACAGGGGGTGGTCGGGGAGCTGTTTTTT; V gene: TRBV6-1; clone size: medium-sized; D gene: TRBD1; J gene: TRBJ2-2
CDR3 protein: CASSPAGDSPLHF; CDR3 DNA: TGTGCCAGCAGCCCTGCCGGGGATTCACCCCTCCACTTT; V gene: TRBV7-2; clone size: many; D gene: NA; J gene: TRBJ1-6
CDR3 protein: CAWSVGRTGGGNSPLHF; CDR3 DNA: TGTGCCTGGAGTGTAGGTCGAACAGGGGGAGGGAATTCACCCCTCCACTTT; V gene: TRBV30; clone size: medium-sized; D gene: TRBD1; J gene: TRBJ1-6
CDR3 protein: CASRRGVEGSYNEQFF; CDR3 DNA: TGTGCCAGCAGGCGTGGGGTGGAGGGTTCCTACAATGAGCAGTTCTTC; V gene: TRBV6-5; clone size: NA; D gene: NA; J gene: TRBJ2-1
CDR3 protein: CASSFYGANVLTF; CDR3 DNA: TGTGCCAGCAGTTTCTATGGGGCCAACGTCCTGACTTTC; V gene: TRBV27; clone size: NA; D gene: NA; J gene: TRBJ2-6
CDR3 protein: CASSSAWNYGYTF; CDR3 DNA: TGTGCCAGCAGCTCTGCGTGGAACTATGGCTACACCTTC; V gene: TRBV5-6; clone size: medium-sized; D gene: NA; J gene: TRBJ1-2
CDR3 protein: CASGTGAGNQPQHF; CDR3 DNA: TGTGCCAGCGGGACGGGGGCCGGCAATCAGCCCCAGCATTTT; V gene: TRBV6-6; clone size: NA; D gene: NA; J gene: TRBJ1-5
CDR3 protein: CSVGSLLLNYGYTF; CDR3 DNA: TGCAGCGTGGGGTCCCTACTCCTTAACTATGGCTACACCTTC; V gene: TRBV29-1; clone size: medium-sized; D gene: NA; J gene: TRBJ1-2
CDR3 protein: CAVRLAGGPREQYF; CDR3 DNA: TGTGCCGTCAGGTTAGCGGGAGGTCCAAGGGAGCAGTACTTC; V gene: TRBV6-1; clone size: few; D gene: TRBD2; J gene: TRBJ2-7
CDR3 protein: CASSRTASNTEAFF; CDR3 DNA: TGTGCCAGCAGTAGGACAGCCTCGAACACTGAAGCTTTCTTT; V gene: TRBV6-5; clone size: few; D gene: NA; J gene: TRBJ1-1
CDR3 protein: CASSYGTGDGYTF; CDR3 DNA: TGTGCCAGCAGCTACGGGACAGGGGATGGCTACACCTTC; V gene: TRBV7-9; clone size: NA; D gene: TRBD1; J gene: TRBJ1-2
CDR3 protein: CASSWDSWNGYTF; CDR3 DNA: TGTGCCAGCAGTTGGGACAGCTGGAATGGCTACACCTTC; V gene: TRBV28; clone size: NA; D gene: TRBD1; J gene: TRBJ1-2
CDR3 protein: CASSLTGVGNTIYF; CDR3 DNA: TGTGCCAGCAGCTTGACAGGGGTTGGAAACACCATATATTTT; V gene: TRBV7-2; clone size: medium-sized; D gene: TRBD1; J gene: TRBJ1-3
CDR3 protein: CASSESWSGAGDTQYF; CDR3 DNA: TGCGCCAGCAGTGAGTCGTGGAGCGGGGCAGGGGATACGCAGTATTTT; V gene: TRBV10-1; clone size: NA; D gene: TRBD2; J gene: TRBJ2-3
CDR3 protein: CASSTGTAGGTIYF; CDR3 DNA: TGTGCCAGCAGCACCGGGACAGCTGGAGGCACCATATATTTT; V gene: TRBV5-6; clone size: few; D gene: TRBD1; J gene: TRBJ1-3
CDR3 protein: CASSLGGGYTF; CDR3 DNA: TGTGCCAGCAGCTTAGGGGGTGGCTACACCTTC; V gene: TRBV11-2; clone size: few; D gene: NA; J gene: TRBJ1-2
CDR3 protein: CASSPGGGTAIGGYTF; CDR3 DNA: TGTGCCAGCAGCCCGGGGGGGGGGACAGCGATTGGTGGCTACACCTTC; V gene: TRBV5-6; clone size: NA; D gene: TRBD1; J gene: TRBJ1-2
CDR3 protein: CASSFGGGGDEQYF; CDR3 DNA: TGCGCCAGCAGCTTCGGGGGCGGGGGCGACGAGCAGTACTTC; V gene: TRBV5-1; clone size: NA; D gene: NA; J gene: TRBJ2-7
CDR3 protein: CASTKRPFSRGTEAFF; CDR3 DNA: TGTGCCAGCACTAAACGCCCCTTTTCACGGGGGACTGAAGCTTTCTTT; V gene: TRBV6-5; clone size: medium-sized; D gene: NA; J gene: TRBJ1-1
CDR3 protein: CASRGAEGLTEAFF; CDR3 DNA: TGTGCCAGCCGGGGGGCCGAGGGTCTCACTGAAGCTTTCTTT; V gene: TRBV28; clone size: few; D gene: NA; J gene: TRBJ1-1
CDR3 protein: CASSPAWVAYTYEQYF; CDR3 DNA: TGTGCCAGCTCACCAGCATGGGTAGCGTACACCTACGAGCAGTACTTC; V gene: TRBV18; clone size: medium-sized; D gene: NA; J gene: TRBJ2-7
CDR3 protein: CASSYNSEGEEKLFF; CDR3 DNA: TGTGCCAGCAGTTACAACAGTGAGGGGGAGGAAAAACTGTTTTTT; V gene: TRBV6-5; clone size: medium-sized; D gene: NA; J gene: TRBJ1-4
CDR3 protein: CASSDGQGVAGEKLFF; CDR3 DNA: TGTGCCAGCAGCGACGGACAGGGGGTGGCAGGTGAAAAACTGTTTTTT; V gene: TRBV5-6; clone size: medium-sized; D gene: TRBD1; J gene: TRBJ1-4
CDR3 protein: CAWSVQTGLPFHF; CDR3 DNA: TGTGCCTGGAGTGTACAAACAGGACTTCCCTTCCACTTT; V gene: TRBV30; clone size: NA; D gene: NA; J gene: TRBJ1-6
CDR3 protein: CSANSGTGGTEAFF; CDR3 DNA: TGCAGTGCTAACTCCGGGACAGGGGGCACTGAAGCTTTCTTT; V gene: TRBV20-1; clone size: NA; D gene: TRBD1; J gene: TRBJ1-1
CDR3 protein: CASSPRSRASGGYEQYF; CDR3 DNA: TGTGCCAGCTCACCACGGTCTCGGGCTAGCGGGGGCTACGAGCAGTACTTC; V gene: TRBV18; clone size: NA; D gene: TRBD2; J gene: TRBJ2-7
CDR3 protein: CSVRTGRGNQPQHF; CDR3 DNA: TGCAGCGTTAGGACAGGGAGGGGAAATCAGCCCCAGCATTTT; V gene: TRBV29-1; clone size: medium-sized; D gene: TRBD1; J gene: TRBJ1-5
CDR3 protein: CAISEFPGVRGERATGF; CDR3 DNA: TGTGCCATCAGTGAGTTTCCCGGTGTGAGGGGTGAACGGGCTACAGGCTTC; V gene: TRBV10-3; clone size: medium-sized; D gene: NA; J gene: TRBJ1-2
CDR3 protein: CAISQQGFGQYF; CDR3 DNA: TGTGCCATCAGTCAACAGGGGTTTGGGCAGTACTTC; V gene: TRBV10-3; clone size: medium-sized; D gene: TRBD1; J gene: TRBJ2-7
CDR3 protein: CASSPGTVRETQYF; CDR3 DNA: TGTGCCAGCTCACCCGGGACCGTCCGGGAGACCCAGTACTTC; V gene: TRBV18; clone size: few; D gene: NA; J gene: TRBJ2-5
CDR3 protein: CSARDYTKTGELFF; CDR3 DNA: TGCAGTGCTAGAGATTACACTAAAACCGGGGAGCTGTTTTTT; V gene: TRBV20-1; clone size: few; D gene: NA; J gene: TRBJ2-2